One and the same sample provided the 8 T cell receptor beta chains below, sequenced in a study of T cell changes during pregnancy in multiple sclerosis. The table came from immunoSEQ multiplex PCR; TCRdb's copy has only in-frame clones and leaves some out. The table includes around 30,000 clones, about nine tenths detected once. Sequences were derived from CD8+ T cells from peripheral blood mononuclear cells, sampled in the second trimester of pregnancy. Receptors originate from a female donor with multiple sclerosis, enrolled in a pregnancy study.

The chain combines TRBV19 with TRBJ1-1; maybe TRBD1 (6 bases). The CDR3 length is 16 residues. V was clipped by 6 bases and J by 4 bases, with 21 bases between them. From germline, CDR1 is LNHDA and CDR2 SQIVND (reference sequence). The CDR3 loop is CASSDMGGRGGTEAFF. CDR3 sequence (DNA): TGTGCCAGTAGCGACATGGGGGGGCGAGGAGGCACTGAAGCTTTCTTT.

This chain joins TRBV9 and TRBJ1-1; the D is unclear. Germline loops: CDR1 SGDLS, CDR2 YYNGEE. The CDR3 length is 13 residues. Between the trimmed V and J ends, which lost 3 bases and 11 bases, there was a span of 17 bases. Here the CDR3 reads CASSAQEEGRAFF. The CDR3, as DNA: TGTGCCAGCAGCGCCCAAGAGGAGGGTAGGGCTTTCTTT.

V is TRBV4-1 and J is TRBJ2-5; TRBD1 aligns across 7 bases. TRBJ2-7 explains the end of the DNA better; the J call may be wrong. CDR1 and CDR2 from the germline V gene are MGHRA and YSYEKL. The CDR3 runs 14 residues. CDR3 amino acids: CASSHSGQPYEQYF. The CDR3 DNA follows: TGCGCCAGCAGCCATTCGGGACAGCCCTACGAGCAGTACTTC.

The chain is built from TRBV5-4 and TRBJ2-3; D uncertain. The germline V gene encodes CDR1 SGHNT and CDR2 YYREEE (reference sequence). Trimming cost V 0 bases and J 3 bases, with 5 bases left between them. CDR3 size: 13 residues. The CDR3 sequence: CASSLELTDTQYF. The CDR3 DNA reads as TGTGCCAGCAGCTTGGAGCTGACAGATACGCAGTATTTT.

This clone was recorded once. The chain links TRBV6-5 to TRBJ2-1; 10 positions agree with TRBD2. The trim removed 2 bases at V and 9 bases at J, leaving 7 bases unmatched. Germline CDR1 is MNHEY and CDR2 is SVGAGI. This CDR3 is built from 15 residues. The CDR3 DNA is TGTGCCAGCAGTTACAGCGCTAGCGGGAGTCCTGAGCAGTTCTTC. It codes for CASSYSASGSPEQFF.

The chain couples TRBV7-6 to TRBJ2-7, with TRBD2 matching 8 bases. CDR1 is SGHVS and CDR2 is FNYEAQ in the germline V gene. V was pared by 0 bases and J by 3 bases, with 7 bases of the junction left unmatched. The CDR3 extends over 16 amino acids. The CDR3 DNA reads as TGTGCCAGCAGCTTAGCGATCACTAGCGGATACTACGAGCAGTACTTC. This translates into CASSLAITSGYYEQYF.

This clone was found once. The J gene is TRBJ2-7, the V gene TRBV5-5, with a tentative D call TRBD1 (6 bases). V lost 2 bases and J 0 bases, leaving 12 bases between the germline ends. There are 15 residues in the CDR3. Germline CDR1 SGHKS, CDR2 YYEKEE (reference sequence). CDR3 bases: TGTGCCAGCAGCTTTCGACAGGTGAGCTCCTACGAGCAGTACTTC. It is translated as CASSFRQVSSYEQYF.

The J gene is TRBJ2-2, the V gene TRBV7-9; D not certain. This CDR3 has 13 residues. The ends were cut back, 3 bases at V and 6 bases at J, with 8 bases in the middle. The germline V gene encodes CDR1 SEHNR and CDR2 FQNEAQ (reference sequence). The CDR3: CASSLAPPGELFF. CDR3 bases: TGTGCCAGCAGCTTGGCTCCCCCCGGGGAGCTGTTTTTT.